The 19 T cell receptor beta chains listed next were all sequenced from one sample in a study of shared clonotypes between healthy human individuals. The protocol was immunoSEQ multiplex PCR, while the TCRdb copy is restricted to in-frame clones and leaves out a portion. The sample records millions of clones, 85% to 95% being singletons. Sequenced material: naive CD4+ T cells sorted from blood. Subset here: CD45RA+ positively selected. These receptors all come from a man between 18 and 35 years old in good health.

Comment on this clone: Other DNA sequences in this specimen translate into the identical CDR3. The chain carries TRBV7-8 and TRBJ2-3; D is ambiguous. The germline CDR1 and CDR2 sequences are SGHVS and FQNEAQ. V was cut by 5 bases and J by 0 bases, with 3 bases left in between. The CDR3 covers 12 residues. Here the CDR3 reads CASSPSTDTQYF. The DNA for the CDR3 is TGTGCCAGCAGCCCTAGCACAGATACGCAGTATTTT. The full variable domain, rest sourced from reference TRBV7-8 and TRBJ2-3, is GAGVSQSPRYKVAKRGQDVALRCDPISGHVSLFWYQQALGQGPEFLTYFQNEAQLDKSGLPSDRFFAERPEGSVSTLKIQRTQQEDSAVYLCASSPSTDTQYFGPGTRLTVL.

The J gene is TRBJ1-3, the V gene TRBV7-9; 7 nucleotides line up with TRBD1. CDR3 length: 16 residues. The J segment lost 6 bases and the V segment lost 5 bases, leaving 13 bases of the junction unmatched. CDR1 and CDR2 from the germline V gene are SEHNR and FQNEAQ (reference sequence). In DNA, the CDR3 is TGTGCCAGCAGCAAGAGGTTCAGCAGGGGGGTAAACACCATATATTTT. Encoded protein: CASSKRFSRGVNTIYF.

A note on this clone: One junction end disagrees with the germline gene, perhaps due to a read error. This chain joins TRBV7-7 and TRBJ2-7; D is ambiguous. The V gene's germline CDR1 is SSHAT and CDR2 FNYEAQ (reference sequence). The CDR3 contains 13 residues. CDR3 amino acids: CASSLEQRGLLYF. CDR3 nucleotide sequence: TGTGCTAGCAGCTTAGAACAACGCGGCCTGCTGTACTTC.

The chain combines TRBV5-1 with TRBJ1-1; a weak D match, TRBD1 (5 bases). CDR3 length equals 16 residues. The germline V gene encodes CDR1 SGHRS and CDR2 YFSETQ. V lost 1 base, J lost 1 base, and 14 bases lay in between. For the CDR3, the DNA is TGCGCCAGCAGCTTGCCGGCGGCAGGGAAGAACACTGAAGCTTTCTTT. The encoded protein is CASSLPAAGKNTEAFF.

V is TRBV6-5 and J is TRBJ2-7; 11 bases are a match to TRBD2. The CDR3 spans 14 residues. The germline gives CDR1 MNHEY, CDR2 SVGAGI. Trimming at V came to 4 bases and at J to 4 bases, leaving 3 bases not matched to a gene. The CDR3 loop is CASSSRLAGYEQYF. The CDR3, as DNA: TGTGCCAGCAGTTCCCGACTAGCGGGGTACGAGCAGTACTTC.

The rearrangement uses TRBV2 and TRBJ2-1; D possibly corresponds to TRBD2 (5 bases). V lost 5 bases and J 3 bases, leaving 11 bases between the germline ends. The CDR3 loop spans 14 amino acids. Germline CDR1 is SNHLY and CDR2 is FYNNEI. The CDR3 coding sequence is TGTGCCAGCAGTCTTGAGGGAAACTACAATGAGCAGTTCTTC. Its translation is CASSLEGNYNEQFF.

This clone was seen only a few times. This chain links TRBV30 with TRBJ1-5; D may be TRBD1 (5 bases). The CDR3 totals 14 residues. V lost 2 bases and J lost 7, with 15 bases in between. The germline gives CDR1 GTSNPN, CDR2 SVGIG (reference sequence). CDR3 in DNA: TGTGCCTGGAGTAGGGGTATAATCGGCCAGCCCCAGCATTTT. This codes for CAWSRGIIGQPQHF.

The chain carries TRBV7-9 and TRBJ2-7, with TRBD1 matching over 9 bases. With V trimmed by 9 bases and J by 0 bases, 6 bases remained unmatched. Germline values: CDR1 SEHNR, CDR2 FQNEAQ (reference sequence). CDR3 length: 14 amino acids. Here the CDR3 reads CASFEQGASYEQYF. For the CDR3, the DNA is TGTGCCAGTTTTGAACAGGGGGCCTCCTACGAGCAGTACTTC.

The chain carries TRBV19 and TRBJ1-5; 7 bases line up with TRBD1. This CDR3 has 15 residues. The germline gives CDR1 LNHDA, CDR2 SQIVND (reference sequence). The junction had 9 bases not matched to a gene; V was cut back by 6 bases and J by 4 bases. The CDR3 DNA is TGTGCCAGTAGATCGGCCGGGACAGAAAATCAGCCCCAGCATTTT. This translates into CASRSAGTENQPQHF.

J is TRBJ2-7 and V is TRBV5-8; D not resolved. The CDR3 runs 17 residues. Trimming pared 0 bases from V and 6 bases from J, leaving 22 bases between. The germline V gene encodes CDR1 SGHTS and CDR2 YDEGEE. The CDR3 region has the DNA TGTGCCAGCAGCTTGGTGGTTACGGCGAGGTTTTCGGGCGAGCAGTACTTC. Translating gives CASSLVVTARFSGEQYF.

The rearrangement links TRBV5-4 to TRBJ2-2; D gene unclear. The V gene lost 2 bases and the J gene lost 7 bases, with 15 bases spanning the gap. Germline CDR1 and CDR2: SGHNT and YYREEE (reference sequence). The CDR3 has 15 residues. The DNA of the CDR3 is TGTGCCAGCAGCTTACCCAGCACCTCGGGCGGGGAGCTGTTTTTT. The encoded protein is CASSLPSTSGGELFF. Full variable domain (missing parts from reference TRBV5-4 and TRBJ2-2): ETGVTQSPTHLIKTRGQQVTLRCSSQSGHNTVSWYQQALGQGPQFIFQYYREEENGRGNFPPRFSGLQFPNYSSELNVNALELDDSALYLCASSLPSTSGGELFFGEGSRLTVL.

V and J are TRBV7-2 and TRBJ1-4; D ambiguous. The CDR3 sequence is 16 residues long. Germline CDR1 is SGHTA and CDR2 is FQGNSA. The germline V and J ends were trimmed by 5 bases and 2 bases, with 15 bases remaining between them. CDR3 in amino acids: CASSLWPGSTNEKLFF. CDR3 sequence (DNA): TGTGCCAGCAGCCTCTGGCCCGGTTCGACTAATGAAAAACTGTTTTTT.

The rearrangement uses TRBV30 and TRBJ2-5; D is undetermined. The CDR3 extends over 12 amino acids. The germline CDR1 and CDR2 sequences are GTSNPN and SVGIG (reference sequence). V was trimmed by 0 bases and J by 3 bases, leaving 5 bases between them. CDR3 sequence reads: CAWSVSKETQYF. The DNA of the CDR3 is TGTGCCTGGAGTGTATCCAAAGAGACCCAGTACTTC. The full variable domain, rest sourced from reference TRBV30 and TRBJ2-5, is SQTIHQWPATLVQPVGSPLSLECTVEGTSNPNLYWYRQAAGRGLQLLFYSVGIGQISSEVPQNLSASRPQDRQFILSSKKLLLSDSGFYLCAWSVSKETQYFGPGTRLLVL.

This chain links TRBV30 with TRBJ2-2, with TRBD2 matching over 12 bases. V trimming: 4 bases; J trimming: 6 bases; junction bases outside the gene matches: 6. CDR1 is GTSNPN and CDR2 is SVGIG in the germline V gene (reference sequence). The CDR3 extends over 15 amino acids. DNA of the CDR3: TGTGCCTGGACCACCGGGACTAGCGGGCCCGGGGAGCTGTTTTTT. Its protein product is CAWTTGTSGPGELFF.

The V gene is TRBV6-6, the J gene TRBJ1-2; maybe TRBD1 (5 bases). This CDR3 spans 12 amino acids. Germline CDR1 reads MNHNY; CDR2 reads SVGAGI (reference sequence). The V end lost 1 base, the J end lost 8 bases, and 8 bases lay between the germline ends. CDR3 residues: CASSYLGEGYTF. The CDR3 nucleotides are TGTGCCAGCAGTTACTTGGGGGAAGGCTACACCTTC.

The rearrangement joins TRBV30 to TRBJ2-2; 7 bases agree with TRBD2. The CDR3 runs 17 residues. Germline CDR1 and CDR2: GTSNPN and SVGIG (reference sequence). Unmatched junction bases numbered 17, after V lost 3 bases and J lost 7 bases. CDR3 sequence reads: CAWRFFGGSLGFGELFF. CDR3 bases: TGTGCCTGGAGATTTTTCGGGGGGTCCCTGGGATTCGGGGAGCTGTTTTTT.

This chain joins TRBV2 and TRBJ2-7; weak D call: TRBD1 (6 bases). The CDR3 runs 12 residues. V was cut by 0 bases and J by 12 bases, with 12 bases left in between. Germline assignment: CDR1 SNHLY and CDR2 FYNNEI. The CDR3 DNA sequence: TGTGCCAGCAGTGAAGCAGTGGGGGCAAGGTACTTC. Its translation is CASSEAVGARYF.

The chain has TRBV5-1 and TRBJ1-5; D ambiguous. The CDR3 has 14 amino acids. Germline lookup yields CDR1 SGHRS and CDR2 YFSETQ. V lost 4 bases and J lost 4, with 12 bases in between. The CDR3 DNA is TGCGCCAGCAGCCCCAATCAGAATAATCAGCCCCAGCATTTT. This codes for CASSPNQNNQPQHF.

In its sample, this clone was seen once. Within the sample, other DNA sequences also encode this same CDR3. V is TRBV5-4 and J is TRBJ2-7; the match to TRBD1 covers 10 bases. Germline CDR1 SGHNT, CDR2 YYREEE (reference sequence). The junction had 3 bases not matched to a gene; V was cut back by 0 bases and J by 6 bases. The CDR3 has 14 residues. The CDR3 region is CASSLGGQGGEQYF. The CDR3 DNA follows: TGTGCCAGCAGCTTGGGAGGACAGGGGGGCGAGCAGTACTTC.